The entry that follows covers one T cell receptor beta chain sequence. CDR3 length: 15 residues. Germline V CDR1 and CDR2: MNHEY, SVGAGI. The germline V and J ends were trimmed by 4 bases and 8 bases, with 15 bases remaining between them. Clones were sequenced by immunoSEQ multiplex PCR, and TCRdb holds only the in-frame ones, with some missing. The data contain 120,000 to 150,000 clones, roughly four fifths of them singletons. These data are taken from a study of T cell responses to AZD1222 COVID-19 vaccine. The chain links TRBV6-5 to TRBJ1-6; TRBD1 is a possible D gene (6 bases). The source material was peripheral blood, sampled on day 0 of MenACWY control vaccination. The receptor's source is an adult in good health. CDR3 sequence (DNA): TGTGCCAGCAGTTTACTACAGGGAATAGATTCACCCCTCCACTTT. Translation gives CASSLLQGIDSPLHF.